The present T cell receptor beta chain was sequenced within a study of cytomegalovirus exposure and HLA in healthy donors. Overall study: Genotyping of 400 or so donors showed that over 80% belonged to the Caucasian-associated ancestry cluster. Broader study findings: Later analysis showed TCR association rates varying by HLA locus, highest for DRB1 and lowest for HLA-C.

The CDR3 totals 13 residues. The germline V gene encodes CDR1 LGHNA and CDR2 YNFKEQ. Concerning this clone: No antigen is known for it.

Each donor's status was that of a healthy bone marrow donor. The primer mix had 60 Vbeta and 13 Jbeta primers. The table came from immunoSEQ multiplex PCR; TCRdb's copy has only in-frame clones and leaves some out. This listing includes about 160,000 clones. The chain combines TRBV4-2 with TRBJ2-5, with D hard to call. The end of the DNA is better explained by TRBJ2-7, so the J call may be wrong. Sequences were obtained from PBMCs. This receptor was identified in a woman in her fifties or sixties in good health and CMV-seronegative. For the CDR3, the DNA is TGTGCCAGCAGCCAAGCTGTTCGGTACGAGCAGTACTTC. Protein: CASSQAVRYEQYF.